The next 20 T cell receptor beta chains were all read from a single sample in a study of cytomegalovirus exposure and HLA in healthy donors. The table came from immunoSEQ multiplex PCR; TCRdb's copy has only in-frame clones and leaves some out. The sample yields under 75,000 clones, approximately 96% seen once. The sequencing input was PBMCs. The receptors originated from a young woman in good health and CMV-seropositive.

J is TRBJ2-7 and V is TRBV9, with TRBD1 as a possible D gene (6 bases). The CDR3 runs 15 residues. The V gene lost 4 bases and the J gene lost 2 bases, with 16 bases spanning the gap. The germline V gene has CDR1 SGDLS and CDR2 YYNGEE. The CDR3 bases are TGTGCCAGCAGCCCACGTCCGGGACACCCCTACGAGCAGTACTTC. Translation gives CASSPRPGHPYEQYF.

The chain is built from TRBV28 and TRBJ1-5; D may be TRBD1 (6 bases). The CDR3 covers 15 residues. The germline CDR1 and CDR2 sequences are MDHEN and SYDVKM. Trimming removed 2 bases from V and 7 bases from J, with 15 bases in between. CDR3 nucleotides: TGTGCCAGCAGTTTAAGGGGCAGGGGAGTGCAGCCCCAGCATTTT. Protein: CASSLRGRGVQPQHF.

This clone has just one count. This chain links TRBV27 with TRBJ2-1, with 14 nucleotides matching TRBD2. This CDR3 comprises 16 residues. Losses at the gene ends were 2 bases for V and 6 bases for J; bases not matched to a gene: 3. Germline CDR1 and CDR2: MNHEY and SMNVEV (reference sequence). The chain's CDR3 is CASSLGGTSGSNEQFF. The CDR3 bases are TGTGCCAGCAGTTTAGGGGGGACTAGCGGGAGCAATGAGCAGTTCTTC.

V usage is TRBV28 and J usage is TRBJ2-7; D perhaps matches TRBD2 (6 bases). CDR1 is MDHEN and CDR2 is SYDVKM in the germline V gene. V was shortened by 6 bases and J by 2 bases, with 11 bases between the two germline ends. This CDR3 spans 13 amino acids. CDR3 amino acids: CASSRSSAYEQYF. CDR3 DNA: TGTGCCAGCAGCCGATCTAGCGCCTACGAGCAGTACTTC.

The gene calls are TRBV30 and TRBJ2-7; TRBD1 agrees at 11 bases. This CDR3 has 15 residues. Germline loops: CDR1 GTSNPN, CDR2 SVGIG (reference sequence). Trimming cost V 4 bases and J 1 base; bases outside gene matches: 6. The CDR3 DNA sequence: TGTGCCTGGACTACCGGACAGGGGGCATCCTACGAGCAGTACTTC. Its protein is CAWTTGQGASYEQYF.

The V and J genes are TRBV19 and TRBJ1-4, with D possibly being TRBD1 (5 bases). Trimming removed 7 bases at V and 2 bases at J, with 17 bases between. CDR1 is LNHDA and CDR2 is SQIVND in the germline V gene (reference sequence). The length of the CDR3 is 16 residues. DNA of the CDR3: TGTGCCAGTACCTATAGGGGCCAGGCCACTAATGAAAAACTGTTTTTT. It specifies CASTYRGQATNEKLFF.

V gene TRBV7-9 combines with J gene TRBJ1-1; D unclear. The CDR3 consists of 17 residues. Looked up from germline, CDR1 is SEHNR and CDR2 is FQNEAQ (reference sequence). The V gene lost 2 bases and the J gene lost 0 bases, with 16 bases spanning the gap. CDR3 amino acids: CASSLIIEVTVNTEAFF. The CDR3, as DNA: TGTGCCAGCAGCTTAATCATTGAGGTGACGGTGAACACTGAAGCTTTCTTT. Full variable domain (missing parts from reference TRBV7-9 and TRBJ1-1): DTGVSQNPRHKITKRGQNVTFRCDPISEHNRLYWYRQTLGQGPEFLTYFQNEAQLEKSRLLSDRFSAERPKGSFSTLEIQRTEQGDSAMYLCASSLIIEVTVNTEAFFGQGTRLTVV.

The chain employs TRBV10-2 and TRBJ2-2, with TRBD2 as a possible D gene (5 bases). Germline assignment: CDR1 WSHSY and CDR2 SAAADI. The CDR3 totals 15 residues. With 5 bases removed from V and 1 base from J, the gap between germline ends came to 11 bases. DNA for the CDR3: TGCGCCAGCAGTCCTAGGGCGGGGAACACCGGGGAGCTGTTTTTT. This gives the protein CASSPRAGNTGELFF.

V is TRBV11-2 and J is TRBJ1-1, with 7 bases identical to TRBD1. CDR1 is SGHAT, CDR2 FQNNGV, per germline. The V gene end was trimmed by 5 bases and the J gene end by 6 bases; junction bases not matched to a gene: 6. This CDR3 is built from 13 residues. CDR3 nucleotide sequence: TGTGCCAGCAGCCCCATGCAGGGGGCTGAAGCTTTCTTT. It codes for CASSPMQGAEAFF.

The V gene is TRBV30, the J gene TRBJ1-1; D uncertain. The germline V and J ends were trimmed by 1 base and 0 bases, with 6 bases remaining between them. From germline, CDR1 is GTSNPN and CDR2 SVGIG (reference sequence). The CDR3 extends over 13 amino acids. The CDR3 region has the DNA TGTGCCTGGAGTGGCAGGATGAACACTGAAGCTTTCTTT. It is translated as CAWSGRMNTEAFF. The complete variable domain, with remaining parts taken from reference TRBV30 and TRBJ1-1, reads SQTIHQWPATLVQPVGSPLSLECTVEGTSNPNLYWYRQAAGRGLQLLFYSVGIGQISSEVPQNLSASRPQDRQFILSSKKLLLSDSGFYLCAWSGRMNTEAFFGQGTRLTVV.

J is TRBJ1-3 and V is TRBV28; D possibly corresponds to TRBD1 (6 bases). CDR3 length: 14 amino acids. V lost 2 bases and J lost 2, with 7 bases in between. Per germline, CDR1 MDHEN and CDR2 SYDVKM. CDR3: CASSLHRAGNTIYF. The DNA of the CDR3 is TGTGCCAGCAGTTTACACAGGGCTGGAAACACCATATATTTT.

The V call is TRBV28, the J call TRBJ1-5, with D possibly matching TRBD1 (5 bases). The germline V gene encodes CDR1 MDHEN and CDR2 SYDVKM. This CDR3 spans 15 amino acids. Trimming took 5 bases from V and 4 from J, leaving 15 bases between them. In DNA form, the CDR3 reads TGTGCCAGCAGTCCAGGGAGGGTAGGGAATCAGCCCCAGCATTTT. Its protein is CASSPGRVGNQPQHF.

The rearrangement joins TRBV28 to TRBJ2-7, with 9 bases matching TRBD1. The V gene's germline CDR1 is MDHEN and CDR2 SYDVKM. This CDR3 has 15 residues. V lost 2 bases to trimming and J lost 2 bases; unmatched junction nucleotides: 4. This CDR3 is CASSLPGQGAYEQYF. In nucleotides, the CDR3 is TGTGCCAGCAGTTTACCGGGACAGGGCGCCTACGAGCAGTACTTC. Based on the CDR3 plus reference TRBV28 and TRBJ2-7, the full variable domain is DVKVTQSSRYLVKRTGEKVFLECVQDMDHENMFWYRQDPGLGLRLIYFSYDVKMKEKGDIPEGYSVSREKKERFSLILESASTNQTSMYLCASSLPGQGAYEQYFGPGTRLTVT.

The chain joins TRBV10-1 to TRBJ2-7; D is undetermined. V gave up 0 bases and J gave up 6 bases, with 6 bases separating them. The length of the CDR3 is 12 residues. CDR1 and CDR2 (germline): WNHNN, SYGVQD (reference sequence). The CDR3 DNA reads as TGCGCCAGCAGTGAGTCCGGGTTCGAGCAGTACTTC. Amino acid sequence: CASSESGFEQYF.

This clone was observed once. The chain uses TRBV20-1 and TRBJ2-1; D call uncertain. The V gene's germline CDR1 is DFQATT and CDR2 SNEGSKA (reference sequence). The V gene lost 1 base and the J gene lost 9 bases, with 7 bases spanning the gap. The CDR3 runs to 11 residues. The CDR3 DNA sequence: TGCAGTGCTAGAGGTATTTCTGAGCAGTTCTTC. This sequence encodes CSARGISEQFF.

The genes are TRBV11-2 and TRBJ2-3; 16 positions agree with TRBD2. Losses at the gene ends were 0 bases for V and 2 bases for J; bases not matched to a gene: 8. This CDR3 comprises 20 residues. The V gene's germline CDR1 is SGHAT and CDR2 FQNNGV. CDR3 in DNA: TGTGCCAGCAGCTTAGATACTGGGACTAGCGGGAGGGCCTCCACAGATACGCAGTATTTT. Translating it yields CASSLDTGTSGRASTDTQYF.

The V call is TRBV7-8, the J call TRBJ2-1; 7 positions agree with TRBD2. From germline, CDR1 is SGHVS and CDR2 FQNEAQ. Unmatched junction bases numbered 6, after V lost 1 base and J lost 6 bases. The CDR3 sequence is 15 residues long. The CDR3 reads CASSLVVLATNEQFF. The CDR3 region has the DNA TGTGCCAGCAGCTTAGTTGTACTAGCGACCAATGAGCAGTTCTTC. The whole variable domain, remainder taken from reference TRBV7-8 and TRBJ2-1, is GAGVSQSPRYKVAKRGQDVALRCDPISGHVSLFWYQQALGQGPEFLTYFQNEAQLDKSGLPSDRFFAERPEGSVSTLKIQRTQQEDSAVYLCASSLVVLATNEQFFGPGTRLTVL.

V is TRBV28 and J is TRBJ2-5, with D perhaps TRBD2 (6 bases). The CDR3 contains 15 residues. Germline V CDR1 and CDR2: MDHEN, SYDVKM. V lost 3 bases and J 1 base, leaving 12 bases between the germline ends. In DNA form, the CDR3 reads TGTGCCAGCAGTTTGGGGGGAATGGCCCAAGAGACCCAGTACTTC. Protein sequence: CASSLGGMAQETQYF. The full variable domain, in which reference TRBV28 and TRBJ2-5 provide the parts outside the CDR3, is DVKVTQSSRYLVKRTGEKVFLECVQDMDHENMFWYRQDPGLGLRLIYFSYDVKMKEKGDIPEGYSVSREKKERFSLILESASTNQTSMYLCASSLGGMAQETQYFGPGTRLLVL.

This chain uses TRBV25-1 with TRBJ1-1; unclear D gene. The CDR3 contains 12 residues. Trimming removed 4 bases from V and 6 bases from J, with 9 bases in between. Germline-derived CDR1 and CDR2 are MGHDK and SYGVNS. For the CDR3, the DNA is TGTGCCAGCAGTGTTTTGGGCTCTGAAGCTTTCTTT. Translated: CASSVLGSEAFF.

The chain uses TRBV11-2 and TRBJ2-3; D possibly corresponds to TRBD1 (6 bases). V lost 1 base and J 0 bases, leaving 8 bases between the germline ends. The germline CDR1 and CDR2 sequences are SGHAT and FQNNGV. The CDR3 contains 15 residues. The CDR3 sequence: CASSLGQVSTDTQYF. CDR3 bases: TGTGCCAGCAGCTTAGGACAGGTTAGCACAGATACGCAGTATTTT. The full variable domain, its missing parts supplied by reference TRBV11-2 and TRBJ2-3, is EAGVAQSPRYKIIEKRQSVAFWCNPISGHATLYWYQQILGQGPKLLIQFQNNGVVDDSQLPKDRFSAERLKGVDSTLKIQPAKLEDSAVYLCASSLGQVSTDTQYFGPGTRLTVL.